The entry that follows covers one T cell receptor (beta chain) sequence. Its antigen remains unidentified. TCRdb's copy holds only in-frame clones and misses some; the assay was immunoSEQ multiplex PCR. Here the sample spans fewer than 40,000 clones, approximately 85% being singletons. These data belong to a study of CD8 T cells in acute hepatitis C reinfection. Study overall: CD8+ T cells specific for HCV NS3-1073 were sequenced. Study-level points and caveats: Regardless of outcome, thirteen public clonotypes appeared, one using V04-02/J02-02.

Time point specified: naive CD8 control sorted from an acute-time-point sample. Montreal Hepatitis C Cohort donors who inject drugs were seen every 3 months. Sequencing was carried out using naive CD8+ T cells from PBMCs. This clonotype was obtained from a woman aged 18 to 35 who spontaneously cleared hepatitis C infection.

The CDR3 spells CASSELGPNQPQHF. CDR3 nucleotides: TGCGCCAGCAGTGAATTAGGGCCCAATCAGCCCCAGCATTTT. The chain combines TRBV10-2 with TRBJ1-5, with D hard to call. V was cut by 3 bases and J by 3 bases, with 9 bases left in between. The CDR3 is 14 amino acids. Germline V gene data show CDR1 as WSHSY and CDR2 as SAAADI.